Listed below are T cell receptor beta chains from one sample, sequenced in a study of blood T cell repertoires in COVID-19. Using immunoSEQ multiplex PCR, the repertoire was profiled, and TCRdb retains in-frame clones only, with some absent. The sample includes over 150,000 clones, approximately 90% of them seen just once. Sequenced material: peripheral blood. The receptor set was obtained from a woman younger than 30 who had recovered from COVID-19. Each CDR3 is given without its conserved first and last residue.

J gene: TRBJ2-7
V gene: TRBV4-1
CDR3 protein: ASSPLGTGHKY

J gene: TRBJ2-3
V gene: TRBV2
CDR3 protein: ASIAGGDTQY

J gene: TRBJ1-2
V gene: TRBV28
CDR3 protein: ASSSRTGPSNYGYT

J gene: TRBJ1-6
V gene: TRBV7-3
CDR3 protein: ASSLVGLNSPLH

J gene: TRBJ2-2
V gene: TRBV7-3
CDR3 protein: ASSLNSGQTGELF

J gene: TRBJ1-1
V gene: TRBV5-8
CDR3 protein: ASSSVFGDMNTEAF

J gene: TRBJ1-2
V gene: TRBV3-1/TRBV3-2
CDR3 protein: ASSPGQGTEAIGYT

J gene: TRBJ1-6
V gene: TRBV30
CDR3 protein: AWSKKPSYNSPLH

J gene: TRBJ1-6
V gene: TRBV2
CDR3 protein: ASRGTARNSPLH

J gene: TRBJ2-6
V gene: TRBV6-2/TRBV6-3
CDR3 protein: ASSYMQGLGSGANVLT

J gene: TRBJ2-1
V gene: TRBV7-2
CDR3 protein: ASSLMTGHEQF

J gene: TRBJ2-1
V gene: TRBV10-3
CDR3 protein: AISGDAGGRNEQF

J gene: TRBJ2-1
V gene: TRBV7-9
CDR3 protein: ASSVTGSLYNEQF

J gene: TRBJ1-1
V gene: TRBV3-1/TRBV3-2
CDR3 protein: ASSPRGNTEAF

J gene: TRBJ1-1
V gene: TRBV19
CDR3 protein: ASSGITGNTEAF

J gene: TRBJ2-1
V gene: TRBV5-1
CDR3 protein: ASSFIAGAPNEQF

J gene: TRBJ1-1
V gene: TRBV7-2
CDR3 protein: ASSSLQPNTEAF

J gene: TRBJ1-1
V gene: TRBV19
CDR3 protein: ASTDIRGTEAF

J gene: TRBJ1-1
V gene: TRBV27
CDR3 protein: ASTMGGAGTEAF

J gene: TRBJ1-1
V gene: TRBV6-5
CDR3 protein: ASSYVLNTEAF

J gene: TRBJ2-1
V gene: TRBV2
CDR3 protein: ASSVRQGTYNEQF

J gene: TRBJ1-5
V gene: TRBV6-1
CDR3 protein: ASSEGVGTGYWEPQH

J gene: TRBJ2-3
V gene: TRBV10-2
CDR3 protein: ASSGSSGIDTQY

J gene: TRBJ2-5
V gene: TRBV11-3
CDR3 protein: ASSSQGAETQY

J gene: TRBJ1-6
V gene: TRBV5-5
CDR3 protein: ASSLGTGALTSPLH

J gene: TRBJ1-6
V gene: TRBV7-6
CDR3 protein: ASSPSTGADSPLH

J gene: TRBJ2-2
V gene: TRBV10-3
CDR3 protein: AISTGQPLTGELF

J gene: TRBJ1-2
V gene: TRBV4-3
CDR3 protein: ASSQESRRYRLNYGYT

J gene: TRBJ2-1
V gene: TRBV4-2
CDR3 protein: ASSQEQINEQF

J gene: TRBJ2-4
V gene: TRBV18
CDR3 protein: ASSRQTSGSAKNIQY

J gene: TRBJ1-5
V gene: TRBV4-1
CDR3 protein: ASSQGGGMRQPQH

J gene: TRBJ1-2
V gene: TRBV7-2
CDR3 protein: ASSLNAGSLSYGYT

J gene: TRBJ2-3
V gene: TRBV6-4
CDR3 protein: ASRNRRTDTQY

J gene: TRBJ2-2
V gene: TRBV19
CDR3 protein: ASSILPVPGSGTGELF

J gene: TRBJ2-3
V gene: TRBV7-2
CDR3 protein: ASSLVGGLNTDTQY

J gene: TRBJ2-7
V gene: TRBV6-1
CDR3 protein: ASSVPGQGARYEQY